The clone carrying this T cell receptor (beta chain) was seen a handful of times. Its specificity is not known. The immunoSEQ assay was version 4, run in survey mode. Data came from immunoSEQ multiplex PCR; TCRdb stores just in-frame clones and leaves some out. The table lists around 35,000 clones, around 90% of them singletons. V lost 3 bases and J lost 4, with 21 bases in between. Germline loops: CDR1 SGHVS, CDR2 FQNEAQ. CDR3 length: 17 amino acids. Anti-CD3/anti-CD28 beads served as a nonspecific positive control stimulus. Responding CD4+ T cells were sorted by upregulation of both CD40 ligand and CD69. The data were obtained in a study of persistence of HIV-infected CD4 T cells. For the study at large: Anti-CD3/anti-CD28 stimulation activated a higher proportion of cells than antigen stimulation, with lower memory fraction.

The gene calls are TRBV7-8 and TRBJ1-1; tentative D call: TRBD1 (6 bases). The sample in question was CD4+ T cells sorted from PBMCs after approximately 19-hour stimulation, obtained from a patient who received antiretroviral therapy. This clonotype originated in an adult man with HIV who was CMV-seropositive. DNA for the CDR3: TGTGCCAGCAGCTTCGACCGGGGGCGCGATTGGCCCACTGAAGCTTTCTTT. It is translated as CASSFDRGRDWPTEAFF. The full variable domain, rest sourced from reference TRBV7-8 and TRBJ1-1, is GAGVSQSPRYKVAKRGQDVALRCDPISGHVSLFWYQQALGQGPEFLTYFQNEAQLDKSGLPSDRFFAERPEGSVSTLKIQRTQQEDSAVYLCASSFDRGRDWPTEAFFGQGTRLTVV.